The T cell receptor (beta chain) described here comes from a study of cytomegalovirus exposure and HLA in healthy donors. About the study: T cells numbering 150 million to 200 million yielded 117 million unique TCR beta sequences in an earlier analysis.

Germline lookup yields CDR1 SQVTM and CDR2 ANQGSEA. This CDR3 region has 14 residues. V shed 6 bases, J shed 2 bases, and the junction held 7 bases outside the gene matches. With regard to this clone: As yet, its antigen is unknown.

PCR primers comprised 60 Vbeta and 13 Jbeta primers. Sequencing was performed with immunoSEQ multiplex PCR; in TCRdb, only in-frame clones are kept and a portion is missing. The table includes some 200,000 clones, approximately 70% detected once. Notes on the study in general: Whilst most TCR sequences proved rare, a subset of public TCRs occurred across many donors. In vitro assays verified that three CMV-associated chains recognized CMV antigens specifically. Later analysis identified about 17,000 TCR beta sequences associated with HLA alleles, using a false discovery rate threshold of 0.05.

The sequence derives from a man aged 35 to 55 in good health and CMV-seropositive. The specimen sequenced was PBMCs. V is TRBV29-1 and J is TRBJ1-2, with 9 bases identical to TRBD1. CDR3 nucleotides: TGCAGCGTCTCTCCGACAGGGGGAAACTATGGCTACACCTTC. Amino acids: CSVSPTGGNYGYTF.